This T cell receptor beta chain comes out of a study of blood T cell repertoires in COVID-19. Study-level background: The United States, Italy and Spain were the sources of the acute and convalescent COVID-19 samples. PBMCs, B-cell-depleted T cells, or T cells provided the cDNA or gDNA that made up the material.

Methods used by the authors: Amplification of reference gene primers was used by the study to estimate nucleated cell counts. Using immunoSEQ multiplex PCR, the repertoire was profiled, and TCRdb retains in-frame clones only, with some absent. V, J and clone size were drawn from that table, and D and trimming were deduced from the DNA. The repertoire holds roughly 250,000 clones, around 82% seen once, with roughly 4.6% in the top ten. CDR3 length equals 14 residues. The V gene end was trimmed by 6 bases and the J gene end by 4 bases; junction bases not matched to a gene: 6. Germline loops: CDR1 SNHLY, CDR2 FYNNEI.

The V and J genes are TRBV2 and TRBJ1-5, with TRBD1 matching 7 bases. This clonotype originated in a woman aged 80 or older with active or convalescent COVID-19. The sample comprised peripheral blood. The CDR3: CASRDRDSNQPQHF. The DNA for the CDR3 is TGTGCCAGCAGGGACCGGGACAGTAATCAGCCCCAGCATTTT.